A selection of T cell receptor beta chains follows, all from one sample in a study of blood T cell repertoires in COVID-19. This table comes from immunoSEQ multiplex PCR, and its TCRdb copy is limited to in-frame clones, with some not included. The data show fewer than 70,000 clones, 80% to 85% seen once. Sequencing was carried out using peripheral blood. The origin of the receptors is an elderly woman with acute or convalescent COVID-19. Both conserved end residues are part of each CDR3. A D gene is named only where the DNA matches it firmly. Size is stated for part of the rows, as once, few or many counts, or as a class when the clone is expanded.

DNA	CDR3	D	J	V	size
TGTGCCAGTAAGTTGACAGGTAAAAGCTCCTACGAGCAGTACTTC	CASKLTGKSSYEQYF	.	TRBJ2-7	TRBV19	few
TGTGCCTCTGGCCCGACAGAGAATAATTCACCCCTCCACTTT	CASGPTENNSPLHF	.	TRBJ1-6	TRBV10-3	.
TGCACCAGCAGCCAAGAGCGGCGGGGGGCTGTGCACAATGAGCAGTTCTTC	CTSSQERRGAVHNEQFF	.	TRBJ2-1	TRBV1	.
TGTGCCAGCAGCCAAGTGGCAACAGATGAAGCTTTCTTT	CASSQVATDEAFF	.	TRBJ1-1	TRBV3-1/TRBV3-2	.
TGCGCCAGCAGCTTGGTGGCAGGCCCAACGGGAAACACCATATATTTT	CASSLVAGPTGNTIYF	.	TRBJ1-3	TRBV5-1	.
TGTGCCAGTAGCTTCATCACGGACAGGGGGGATGAAAAACTGTTTTTT	CASSFITDRGDEKLFF	TRBD1	TRBJ1-4	TRBV19	once
TGTGCCAGCAGCCTAGGGAGCGGGACAGGGTCCTACGAGCAGTACTTC	CASSLGSGTGSYEQYF	TRBD1	TRBJ2-7	TRBV7-8	once
TGTGCCAGCAGCGTACCGACCTTACCCCCTCCCGGGGGGCGGATACTCTATGAGCAGTTCTTC	CASSVPTLPPPGGRILYEQFF	.	TRBJ2-1	TRBV9	.
TGTGCCACCAGCAGAGATCGGAGAAGGGGGCAGGACACTGAAGCTTTCTTT	CATSRDRRRGQDTEAFF	TRBD1	TRBJ1-1	TRBV15	.
TGCGCCAGCAGCCAAGTAGGAGAACCTGAAGCTTTCTTT	CASSQVGEPEAFF	.	TRBJ1-1	TRBV4-1	.
TGTGCCAGCAGCTCCACTCCCGGGACAGGGGACTCCTATGGCTACACCTTC	CASSSTPGTGDSYGYTF	TRBD1	TRBJ1-2	TRBV5-5	.
TGTGCCAGCAGCCCACCGGGCACAGGGCCTCAAGAGACCCAGTACTTC	CASSPPGTGPQETQYF	.	TRBJ2-5	TRBV3-1/TRBV3-2	.
TGCGCCAGCAGTGATTTTTCAGGGGTAATGAACACTGAAGCTTTCTTT	CASSDFSGVMNTEAFF	.	TRBJ1-1	TRBV10-2	.
TGTGCCAGCTCACCTACCTCGACAGGGTCCCGCACAGATACGCAGTATTTT	CASSPTSTGSRTDTQYF	TRBD1	TRBJ2-3	TRBV18	.
TGCGCCAGCAGCCAAATACGTACAGGGGGTGTTGAAAAACTGTTTTTT	CASSQIRTGGVEKLFF	TRBD1	TRBJ1-4	TRBV4-1	.
TGTGCCAGCTCAGCGGGACAGAACTACGAGCAGTACTTC	CASSAGQNYEQYF	.	TRBJ2-7	TRBV18	few
TGTGCCAGCAGCTTAGAAGCGGGGGGCACCTCCTACGAGCAGTACTTC	CASSLEAGGTSYEQYF	TRBD2	TRBJ2-7	TRBV11-2	.
TGTGCCAGCAGCGCCGTCTGGGGCCAGCCCCAGCATTTT	CASSAVWGQPQHF	.	TRBJ1-5	TRBV6-4	.
TGTGCCAGCACGGGACAGTTCTATGGCTACACCTTC	CASTGQFYGYTF	TRBD1	TRBJ1-2	TRBV19	.
TGTGCCAGCAGCCCAGGACTAGTCGAAGATACGCAGTATTTT	CASSPGLVEDTQYF	TRBD2	TRBJ2-3	TRBV7-9	.
TGTGCCAGCAGCCCCCGACAGGGGAAGAACACTGAAGCTTTCTTT	CASSPRQGKNTEAFF	TRBD1	TRBJ1-1	TRBV5-6	.
TGTGCCAGCAGTGCCGCCGGGACCTACGAGCAGTACTTC	CASSAAGTYEQYF	.	TRBJ2-7	TRBV12-3/TRBV12-4	.
TGTGCCAGCAGCCTGACAGGGATTATAGAAAACACCATATATTTT	CASSLTGIIENTIYF	TRBD1	TRBJ1-3	TRBV7-2	.
TGTGCCAGCAGTTCAGGGGTTTACAATGAGCAGTTCTTC	CASSSGVYNEQFF	.	TRBJ2-1	TRBV6-6	.
TGTGCCAGCAGCTTTGATAGCGGGGGGCCGAACAATGAGCAGTTCTTC	CASSFDSGGPNNEQFF	TRBD2	TRBJ2-1	TRBV11-2	.
TGTGCCAGCAGCACTCGGACAGGGAGCGTGCAGTACTTC	CASSTRTGSVQYF	TRBD1	TRBJ2-7	TRBV5-4	.